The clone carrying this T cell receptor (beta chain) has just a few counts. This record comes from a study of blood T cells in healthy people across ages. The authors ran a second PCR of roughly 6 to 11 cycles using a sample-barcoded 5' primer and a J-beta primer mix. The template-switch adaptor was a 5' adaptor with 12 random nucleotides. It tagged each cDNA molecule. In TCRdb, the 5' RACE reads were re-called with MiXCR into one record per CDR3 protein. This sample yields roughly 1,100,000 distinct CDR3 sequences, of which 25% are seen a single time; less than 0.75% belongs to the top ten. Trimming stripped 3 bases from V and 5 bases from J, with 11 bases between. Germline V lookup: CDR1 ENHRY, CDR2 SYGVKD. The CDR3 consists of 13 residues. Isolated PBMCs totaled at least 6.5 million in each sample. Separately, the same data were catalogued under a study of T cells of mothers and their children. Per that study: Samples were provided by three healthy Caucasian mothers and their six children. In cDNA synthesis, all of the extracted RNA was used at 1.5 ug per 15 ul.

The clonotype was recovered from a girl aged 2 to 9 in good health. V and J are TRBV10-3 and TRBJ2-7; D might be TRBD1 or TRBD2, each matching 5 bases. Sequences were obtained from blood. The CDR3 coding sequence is TGTGCCATCAGTGACCTTCGGGGCGACGAGCAGTACTTC. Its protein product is CAISDLRGDEQYF.